This TCR beta chain was profiled in a study of cytomegalovirus exposure and HLA in healthy donors. The wider study: About 80 million unique TCRs, all from HLA-typed donors, were included in an early release of the data. Findings of the study overall: The study designated some 180 TCR beta chains cytomegalovirus-associated. Productive status was seen about 87% or about 30% of the time for most TCR beta V segments in an earlier analysis.

The CDR3 runs to 16 residues. CDR1 is GTSNPN, CDR2 SVGIG, per germline (reference sequence). The V gene lost 3 bases and the J gene lost 4 bases, with 21 bases spanning the gap. This clone has only one observation. Its specificity is not known. The study ran its PCR with 60 Vbeta and 13 Jbeta primers. Authors' analysis steps: Roughly 10 million shared chains were among approximately 80 million unique TCR beta chains counted in a later analysis. The repertoire was sequenced with immunoSEQ multiplex PCR; TCRdb's copy has only in-frame clones and lacks some. V and J calls and clone size are given by that table; D and trimming were obtained from the DNA. The sample includes 150,000 to 200,000 clones, approximately 80% seen only once; the top ten take 7.4%.

Input material: PBMCs. The chain employs TRBV30 and TRBJ1-2; D uncertain. This clonotype was sampled from a male donor in good health and CMV-seropositive. In DNA, the CDR3 is TGTGCCTGGAGGATTCTAACGGTCAACTTCACCTATGGCTACACCTTC. Residues: CAWRILTVNFTYGYTF.